This TCR beta chain was sequenced during a study of T cell changes during pregnancy in multiple sclerosis. This clone appeared a single time. This CDR3 contains 13 residues. V was cut by 2 bases and J by 4 bases, with 6 bases left in between. Germline V gene sequence: CDR1 MRHNA, CDR2 SNTAGT. Clones were read by immunoSEQ multiplex PCR, and TCRdb kept only the in-frame ones, dropping some. The repertoire holds roughly 40,000 clones, more than 85% seen once, with less than 8.5% in the top ten. The origin of this receptor is a female donor with multiple sclerosis, enrolled in a pregnancy study. This sequence joins TRBV6-4 and TRBJ2-1; D ambiguous. Sequences were derived from CD8+ T cells from peripheral blood mononuclear cells, sampled before pregnancy. CDR3 DNA sequence: TGTGCCAGCAGTGACGGAGAATACAATGAGCAGTTCTTC. Its protein product is CASSDGEYNEQFF.